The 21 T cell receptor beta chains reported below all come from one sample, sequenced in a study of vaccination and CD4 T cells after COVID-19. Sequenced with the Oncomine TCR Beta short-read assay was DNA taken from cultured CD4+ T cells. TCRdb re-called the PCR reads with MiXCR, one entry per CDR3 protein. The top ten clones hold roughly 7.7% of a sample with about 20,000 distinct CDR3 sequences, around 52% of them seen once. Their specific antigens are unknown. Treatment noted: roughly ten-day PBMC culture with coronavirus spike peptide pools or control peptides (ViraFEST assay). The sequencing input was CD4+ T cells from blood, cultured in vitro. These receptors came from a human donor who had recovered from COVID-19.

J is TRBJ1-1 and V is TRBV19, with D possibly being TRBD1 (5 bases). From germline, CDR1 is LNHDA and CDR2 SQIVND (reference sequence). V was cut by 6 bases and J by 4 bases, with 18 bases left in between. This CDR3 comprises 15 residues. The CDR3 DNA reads TGTGCCAGTAGCACCCCCGGGGCGCGCGGCACTGAAGCTTTCTTT. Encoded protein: CASSTPGARGTEAFF. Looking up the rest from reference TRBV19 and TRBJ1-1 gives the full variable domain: DGGITQSPKYLFRKEGQNVTLSCEQNLNHDAMYWYRQDPGQGLRLIYYSQIVNDFQKGDIAEGYSVSREKKESFPLTVTSAQKNPTAFYLCASSTPGARGTEAFFGQGTRLTVV.

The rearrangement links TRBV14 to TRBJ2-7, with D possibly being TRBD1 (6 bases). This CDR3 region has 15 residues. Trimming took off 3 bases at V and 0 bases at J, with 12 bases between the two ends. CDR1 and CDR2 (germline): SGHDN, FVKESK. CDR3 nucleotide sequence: TGTGCCAGCAGCCACCGGGACACCTACTCCTACGAGCAGTACTTC. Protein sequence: CASSHRDTYSYEQYF. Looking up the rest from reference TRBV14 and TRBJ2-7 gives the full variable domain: EAGVTQFPSHSVIEKGQTVTLRCDPISGHDNLYWYRRVMGKEIKFLLHFVKESKQDESGMPNNRFLAERTGGTYSTLKVQPAELEDSGVYFCASSHRDTYSYEQYFGPGTRLTVT.

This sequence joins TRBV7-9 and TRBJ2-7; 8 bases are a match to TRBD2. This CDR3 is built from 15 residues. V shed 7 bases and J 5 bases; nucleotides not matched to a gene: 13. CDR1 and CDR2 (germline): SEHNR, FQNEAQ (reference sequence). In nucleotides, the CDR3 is TGTGCCAGCACCGTAGCGGGACTATTAACTAACGAGCAGTACTTC. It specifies CASTVAGLLTNEQYF.

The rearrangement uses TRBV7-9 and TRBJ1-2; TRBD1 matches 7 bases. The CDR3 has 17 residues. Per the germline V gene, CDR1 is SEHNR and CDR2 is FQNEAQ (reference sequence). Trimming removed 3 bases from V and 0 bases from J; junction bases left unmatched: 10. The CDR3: CASSLERGQNSNYGYTF. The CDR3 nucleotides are TGTGCCAGCAGCTTGGAGCGGGGACAGAATTCTAACTATGGCTACACCTTC.

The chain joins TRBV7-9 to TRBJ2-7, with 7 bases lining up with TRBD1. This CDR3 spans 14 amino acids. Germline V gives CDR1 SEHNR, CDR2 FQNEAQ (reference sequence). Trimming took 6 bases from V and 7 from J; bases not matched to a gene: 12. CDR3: CASRNTGAPGEQYF. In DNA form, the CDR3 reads TGTGCCAGCAGGAATACAGGGGCCCCGGGGGAGCAGTACTTC.

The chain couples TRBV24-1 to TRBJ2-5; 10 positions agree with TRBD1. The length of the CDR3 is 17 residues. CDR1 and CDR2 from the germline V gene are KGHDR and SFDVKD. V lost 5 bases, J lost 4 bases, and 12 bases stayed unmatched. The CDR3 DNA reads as TGTGCCACCAGTGGTTGGGACAGGGGTCGGGGGAGAGAGACCCAGTACTTC. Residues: CATSGWDRGRGRETQYF.

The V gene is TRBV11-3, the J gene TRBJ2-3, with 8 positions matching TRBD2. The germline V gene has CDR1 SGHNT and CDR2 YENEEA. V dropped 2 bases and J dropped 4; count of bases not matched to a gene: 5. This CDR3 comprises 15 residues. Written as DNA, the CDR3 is TGTGCCAGCAGCTTATCCAGCGGGAGAGCAGATACGCAGTATTTT. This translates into CASSLSSGRADTQYF.

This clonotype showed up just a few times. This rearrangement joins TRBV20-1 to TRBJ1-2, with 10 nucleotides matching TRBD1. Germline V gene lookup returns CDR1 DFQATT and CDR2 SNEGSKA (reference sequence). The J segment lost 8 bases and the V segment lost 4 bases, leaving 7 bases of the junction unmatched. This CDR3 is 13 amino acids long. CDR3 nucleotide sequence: TGCAGTGCTACGACCGGACAGGGGGGAGGCTACACCTTC. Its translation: CSATTGQGGGYTF.

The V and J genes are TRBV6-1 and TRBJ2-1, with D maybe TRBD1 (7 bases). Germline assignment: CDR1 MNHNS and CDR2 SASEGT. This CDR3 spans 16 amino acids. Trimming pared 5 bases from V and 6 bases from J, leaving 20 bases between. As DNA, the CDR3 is TGTGCCAGCAGTAGTGCGGGGCAGGGGGGTTCCAATGAGCAGTTCTTC. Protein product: CASSSAGQGGSNEQFF.

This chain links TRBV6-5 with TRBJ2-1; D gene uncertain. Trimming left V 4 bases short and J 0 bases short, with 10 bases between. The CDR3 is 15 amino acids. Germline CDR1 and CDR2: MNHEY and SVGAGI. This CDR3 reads CASSSLPSSYNEQFF. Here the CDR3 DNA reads TGTGCCAGCAGTTCTCTGCCTAGCTCCTACAATGAGCAGTTCTTC.

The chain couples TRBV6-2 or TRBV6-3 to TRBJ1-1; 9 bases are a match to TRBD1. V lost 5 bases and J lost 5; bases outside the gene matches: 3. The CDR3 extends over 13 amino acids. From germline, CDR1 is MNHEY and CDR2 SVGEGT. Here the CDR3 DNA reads TGTGCCAGCAGTCGACAGGGGGATACTGAAGCTTTCTTT. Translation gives CASSRQGDTEAFF.

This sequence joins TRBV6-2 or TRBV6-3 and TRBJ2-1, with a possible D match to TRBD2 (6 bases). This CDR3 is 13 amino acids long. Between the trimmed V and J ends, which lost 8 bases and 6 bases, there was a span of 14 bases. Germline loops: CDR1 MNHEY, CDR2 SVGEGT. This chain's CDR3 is CASEDGSFNEQFF. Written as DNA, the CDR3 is TGTGCCAGCGAAGACGGGAGCTTCAATGAGCAGTTCTTC.

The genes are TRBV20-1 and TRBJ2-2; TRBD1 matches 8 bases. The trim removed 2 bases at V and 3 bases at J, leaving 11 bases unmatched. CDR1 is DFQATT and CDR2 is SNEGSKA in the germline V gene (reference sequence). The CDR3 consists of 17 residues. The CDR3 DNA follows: TGCAGTGCTAGATCGCCAGGGGGCGCGGAAGACACCGGGGAGCTGTTTTTT. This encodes CSARSPGGAEDTGELFF.

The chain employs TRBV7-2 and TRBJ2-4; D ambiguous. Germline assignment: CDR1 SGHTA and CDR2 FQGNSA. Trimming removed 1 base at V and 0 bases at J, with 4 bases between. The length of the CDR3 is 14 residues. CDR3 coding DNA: TGTGCCAGCAGCTTAGGAGTAGCCAAAAACATTCAGTACTTC. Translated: CASSLGVAKNIQYF. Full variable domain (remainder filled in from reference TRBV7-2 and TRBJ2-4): GAGVSQSPSNKVTEKGKDVELRCDPISGHTALYWYRQSLGQGLEFLIYFQGNSAPDKSGLPSDRFSAERTGGSVSTLTIQRTQQEDSAVYLCASSLGVAKNIQYFGAGTRLSVL.

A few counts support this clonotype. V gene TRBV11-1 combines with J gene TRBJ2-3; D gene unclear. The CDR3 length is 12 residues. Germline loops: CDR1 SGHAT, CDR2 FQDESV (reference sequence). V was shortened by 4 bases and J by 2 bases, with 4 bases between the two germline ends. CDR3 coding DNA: TGTGCCAGCAGCTCCCCCACAGATACGCAGTATTTT. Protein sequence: CASSSPTDTQYF.

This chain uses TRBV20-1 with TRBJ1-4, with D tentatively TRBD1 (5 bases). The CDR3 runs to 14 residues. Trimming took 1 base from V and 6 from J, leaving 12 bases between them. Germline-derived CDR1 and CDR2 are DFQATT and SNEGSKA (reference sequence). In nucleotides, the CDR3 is TGCAGTGCTAGAGTGGGGAGGGGCGATGAAAAACTGTTTTTT. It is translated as CSARVGRGDEKLFF.

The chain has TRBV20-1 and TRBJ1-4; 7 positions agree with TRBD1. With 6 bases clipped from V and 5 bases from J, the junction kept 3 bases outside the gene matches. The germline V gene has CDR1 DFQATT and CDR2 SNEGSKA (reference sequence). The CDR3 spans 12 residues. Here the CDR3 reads CSAGTVNEKLFF. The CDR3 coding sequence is TGCAGTGCCGGGACAGTGAATGAAAAACTGTTTTTT.

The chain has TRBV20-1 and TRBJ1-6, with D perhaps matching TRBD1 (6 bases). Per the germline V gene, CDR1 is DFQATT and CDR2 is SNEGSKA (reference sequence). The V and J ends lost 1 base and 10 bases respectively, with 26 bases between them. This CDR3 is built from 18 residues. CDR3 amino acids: CSARAESSQGRRESPLHF. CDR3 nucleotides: TGCAGTGCTAGAGCCGAAAGTTCTCAGGGGCGGAGAGAATCACCCCTCCACTTT.

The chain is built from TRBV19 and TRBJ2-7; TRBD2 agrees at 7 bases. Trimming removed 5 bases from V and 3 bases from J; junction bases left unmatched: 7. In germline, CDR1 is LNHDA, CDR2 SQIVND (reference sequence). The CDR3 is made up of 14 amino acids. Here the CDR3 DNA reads TGTGCCAGTAGTCGGCAGGGAGGGATCTACGAGCAGTACTTC. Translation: CASSRQGGIYEQYF.

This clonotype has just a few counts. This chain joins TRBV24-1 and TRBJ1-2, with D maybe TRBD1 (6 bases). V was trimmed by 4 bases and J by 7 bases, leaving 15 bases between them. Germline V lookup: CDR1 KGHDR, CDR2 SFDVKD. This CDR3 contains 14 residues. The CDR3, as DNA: TGTGCCACCAGTGAGACAGGCCCCGGGGGTGGCTACACCTTC. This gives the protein CATSETGPGGGYTF.

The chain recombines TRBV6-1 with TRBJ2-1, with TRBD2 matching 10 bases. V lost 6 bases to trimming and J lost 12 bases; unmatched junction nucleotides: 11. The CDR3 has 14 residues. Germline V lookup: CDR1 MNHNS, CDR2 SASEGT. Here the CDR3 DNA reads TGTGCCAGCAGCAAGGCTAGCGGGAGAGTGGGGCAGTTCTTC. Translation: CASSKASGRVGQFF.